The T cell receptor beta chain under discussion was sequenced for a study of vaccination and CD4 T cells after COVID-19. About the research overall: Recovered-phase convalescent patients showed SARS-CoV-2 positivity by nasal swab PCR; nine were mild, one severe.

Only one count was recorded for this clonotype. Its target is not known. With the Oncomine TCR Beta short-read assay, DNA from cultured CD4+ T cells was sequenced. After culture, CD4+ T cells served as the source for genomic DNA extraction. TCRdb reanalysed the PCR reads using MiXCR and keeps one entry per CDR3 protein. The sample carries about 20,000 distinct CDR3 sequences, around 47% recorded once. Noted treatment: approximately nine-day PBMC culture with coronavirus spike peptide pools or control peptides (ViraFEST assay). Following expansion of antigen-specific T cells with peptide pools, ViraFEST then sequenced TCRs. Fresh IL-2 medium was used to replace half of the medium on days 3 and 7. The TCR was taken from a human donor who had recovered from COVID-19. Sequenced here: CD4+ T cells from blood, cultured in vitro, sampled before SARS-CoV-2 vaccination.

CDR3 nucleotide sequence: TGTGCCAGCAGCCAAGAAGCTAGGTCCCACAATGAGCAGTTCTTC. Protein product: CASSQEARSHNEQFF. V and J are TRBV4-2 and TRBJ2-1; D call uncertain. V was cut by 0 bases and J by 5 bases, with 11 bases left in between. Germline V gene lookup returns CDR1 LGHNA and CDR2 YNFKEQ. This CDR3 spans 15 amino acids.